Only a few counts were recorded for the clone carrying this TCR beta chain. What it binds is unknown. The V gene's germline CDR1 is MNHEY and CDR2 SMNVEV (reference sequence). Germline trimming cut 5 bases from V and 7 bases from J; bases unmatched to any gene: 3. The CDR3 length is 15 residues. The record originates from a study of cytomegalovirus exposure and HLA in healthy donors. Primers: 60 Vbeta forward and 13 Jbeta reverse. TCRdb's copy holds only in-frame clones and misses some; the assay was immunoSEQ multiplex PCR. The sample has about 100,000 clones, roughly 79% seen once; the top ten hold 13% to 15%. Notes on the study in general: In an earlier analysis, productive rearrangement rates for most beta V segments clustered near 87% or 30%. Specificity for CMV antigens was confirmed in vitro for three of the CMV-associated chains. Excluded: some indistinguishable V segments such as TRBV6-2 and TRBV6-3.

The chain recombines TRBV27 with TRBJ1-6; 12 nucleotides align to TRBD1. The sequence was collected from a woman between 70 and 85 years old in good health and CMV-seropositive. The material sequenced was PBMCs. CDR3 DNA: TGTGCCAGCAGTCCCGGGACAGGGGGCAATTCACCCCTCCACTTT. Its protein product is CASSPGTGGNSPLHF.